This entry features one TCR beta chain sequence. At the DNA level, this CDR3 is encoded by other sequences in the same sample as well. The sample is drawn from a study of blood T cell repertoires in COVID-19. TCRdb keeps only in-frame clones here, not all; method: immunoSEQ multiplex PCR. The table records approximately 250,000 clones, approximately 90% of them present only once. The CDR3 has 13 residues. V was trimmed by 1 base and J by 4 bases, leaving 5 bases between them. Germline V gives CDR1 LNHDA, CDR2 SQIVND (reference sequence). Ages ranged from 18 to 89 years, with residence in approximately 23 US areas.

The TCR originated in a woman aged 40 to 49 with acute COVID-19. The specimen sequenced was PBMCs or T cells enriched from blood (not recorded which). The chain employs TRBV19 and TRBJ2-1; D unclear. Here the CDR3 reads CASSIAGYNEQFF. For the CDR3, the DNA is TGTGCCAGTAGTATAGCGGGTTACAATGAGCAGTTCTTC.